This T cell receptor beta chain was sequenced for a study of shared clonotypes between healthy human individuals. Germline-derived CDR1 and CDR2 are LNHDA and SQIVND (reference sequence). This CDR3 has 15 amino acids. Trimming took off 5 bases at V and 4 bases at J, with 18 bases between the two ends. Some clones are missing from TCRdb's copy, which holds only in-frame ones; the method was immunoSEQ multiplex PCR. This sample carries 500,000 to 700,000 clones, around 96% of them seen once, and the ten largest clones take 0.11%. The naive CD8 subset, CD45RO-negative cells positively selected for CCR7, excluded terminally differentiated effector memory CD45RA+ cells. The study drew all its donors from Caucasian adults living in Nashville, Tennessee.

The sequencing sample was made of naive CD8+ T cells sorted from blood. The TCR sequence derives from a woman in her 30s in good health. V and J are TRBV19 and TRBJ2-7; tentatively, D is TRBD1 (5 bases). Here the CDR3 reads CASSPRQLGFYEQYF. CDR3 DNA sequence: TGTGCCAGTAGTCCGCGACAGCTAGGCTTTTACGAGCAGTACTTC.